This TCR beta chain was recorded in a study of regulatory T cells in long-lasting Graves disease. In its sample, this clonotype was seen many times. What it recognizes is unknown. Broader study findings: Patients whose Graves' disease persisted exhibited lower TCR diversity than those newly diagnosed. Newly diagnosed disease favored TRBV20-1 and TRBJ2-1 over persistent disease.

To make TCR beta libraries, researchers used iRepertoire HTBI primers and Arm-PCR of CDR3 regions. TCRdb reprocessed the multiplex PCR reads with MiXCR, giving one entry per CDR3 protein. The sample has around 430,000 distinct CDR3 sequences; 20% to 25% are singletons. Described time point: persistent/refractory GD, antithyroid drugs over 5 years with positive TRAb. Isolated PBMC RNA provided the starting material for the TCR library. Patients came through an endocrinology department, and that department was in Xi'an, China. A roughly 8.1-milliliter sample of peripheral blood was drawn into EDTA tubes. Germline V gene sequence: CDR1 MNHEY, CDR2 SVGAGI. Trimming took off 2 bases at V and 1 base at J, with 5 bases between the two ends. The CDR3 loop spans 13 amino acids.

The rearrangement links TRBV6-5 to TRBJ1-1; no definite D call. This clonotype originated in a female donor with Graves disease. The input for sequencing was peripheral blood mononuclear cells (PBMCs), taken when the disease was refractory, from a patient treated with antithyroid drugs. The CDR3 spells CASSYKSNTEAFF. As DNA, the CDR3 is TGTGCCAGCAGTTACAAATCGAACACTGAAGCTTTCTTT.